This T cell receptor (beta chain) stems from a study of technical replicates of blood from a few donors. Sequencing used immunoSEQ multiplex PCR; TCRdb keeps in-frame clones, though not all of them. The data show tens of thousands of clones, with over 90% seen just once and around 4.6% held by the top ten. Per germline, CDR1 LNHDA and CDR2 SQIVND (reference sequence). The CDR3 length is 14 residues. After removal of 5 bases from V and 4 bases from J, the junction contained 5 bases not matched to a gene. This clonotype was sampled from a human donor in good health. Some clones in this sample may be carry-over from other donors' samples. The V and J genes are TRBV19 and TRBJ2-3, with 8 bases that match TRBD2. Sequencing used PBMCs. In nucleotides, the CDR3 is TGTGCCAGTAGTCCTCGGGGGGGCCCAGATACGCAGTATTTT. This translates into CASSPRGGPDTQYF.